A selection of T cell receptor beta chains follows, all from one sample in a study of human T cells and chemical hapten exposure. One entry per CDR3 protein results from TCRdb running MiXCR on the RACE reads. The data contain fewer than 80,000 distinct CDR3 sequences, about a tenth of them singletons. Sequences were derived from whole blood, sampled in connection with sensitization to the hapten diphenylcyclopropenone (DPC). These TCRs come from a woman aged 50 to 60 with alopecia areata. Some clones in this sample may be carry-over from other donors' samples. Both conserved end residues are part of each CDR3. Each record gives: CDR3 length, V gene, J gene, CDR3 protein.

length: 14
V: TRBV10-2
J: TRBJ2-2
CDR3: CASISGWNTGELFF

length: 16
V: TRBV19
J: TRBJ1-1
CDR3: CASSIDRGRYITEAFF

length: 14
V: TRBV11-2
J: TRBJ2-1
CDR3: CASSLAWTYNEQFF

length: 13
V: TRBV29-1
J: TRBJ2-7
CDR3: CSVRRDSTYEQYF

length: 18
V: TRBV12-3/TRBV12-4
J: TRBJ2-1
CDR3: CASSFPLAGPIRGNEQFF

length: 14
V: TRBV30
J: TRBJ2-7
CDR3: CAWSESGSPYEQYF

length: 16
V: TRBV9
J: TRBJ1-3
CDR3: CASSVGGRFSGNTIYF

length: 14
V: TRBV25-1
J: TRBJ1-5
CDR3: CASAGTGRDQPQHF

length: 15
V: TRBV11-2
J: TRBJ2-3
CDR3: CASSFTSGSSDTQYF

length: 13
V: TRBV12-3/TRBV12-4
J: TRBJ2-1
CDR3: CASRPGAYNEQFF

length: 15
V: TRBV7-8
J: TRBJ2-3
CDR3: CASSLGFGGTDTQYF

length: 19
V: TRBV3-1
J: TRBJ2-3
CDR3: CASSQLRGAGRSRTDTQYF

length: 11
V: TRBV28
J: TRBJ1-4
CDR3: CASSLKGKLFF

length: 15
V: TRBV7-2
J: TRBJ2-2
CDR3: CASSLARSSTGELFF

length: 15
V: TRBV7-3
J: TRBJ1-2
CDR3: CASSLDGTASYGYTF

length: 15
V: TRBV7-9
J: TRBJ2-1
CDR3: CASSFLAGGSVEQFF

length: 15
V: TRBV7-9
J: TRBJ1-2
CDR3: CASSLASRRDYGYTF

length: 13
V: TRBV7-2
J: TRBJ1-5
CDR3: CASSLGSTGPQHF

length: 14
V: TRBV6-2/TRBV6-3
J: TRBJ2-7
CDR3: CASSYSGSAYEQYF

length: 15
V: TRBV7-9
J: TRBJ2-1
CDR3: CASSPLGLTYNEQFF

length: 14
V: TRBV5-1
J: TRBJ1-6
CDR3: CASGRDRADSPLHF

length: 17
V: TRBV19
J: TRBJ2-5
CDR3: CASSISRAGALQETQYF

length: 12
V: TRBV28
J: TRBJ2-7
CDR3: CASGGQHYEQYF

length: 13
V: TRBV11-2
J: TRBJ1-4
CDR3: CASSLETNEKLFF

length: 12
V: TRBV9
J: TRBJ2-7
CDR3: CASSGQGYEQYF

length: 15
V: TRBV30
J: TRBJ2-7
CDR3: CAWSFPGQGTYEQYF

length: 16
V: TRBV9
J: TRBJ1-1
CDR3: CASSPRQGATNTEAFF

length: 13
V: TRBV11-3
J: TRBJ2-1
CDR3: CASSFRQGREQFF

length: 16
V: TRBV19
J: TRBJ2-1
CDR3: CASRALGASWNNEQFF

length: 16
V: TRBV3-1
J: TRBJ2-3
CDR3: CASSQWTSGGEDTQYF

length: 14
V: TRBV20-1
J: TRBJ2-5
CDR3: CSARGALTQETQYF

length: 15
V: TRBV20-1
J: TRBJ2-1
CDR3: CSASPRGARYNEQFF

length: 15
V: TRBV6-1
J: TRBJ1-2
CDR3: CASSEVGTASYGYTF

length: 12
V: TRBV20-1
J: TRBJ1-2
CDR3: CSARGLRGGYTF

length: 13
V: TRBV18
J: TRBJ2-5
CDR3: CASSPGLAETQYF

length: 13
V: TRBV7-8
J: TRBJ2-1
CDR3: CASSLAHTIEQFF

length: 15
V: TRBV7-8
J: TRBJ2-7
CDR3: CASSITGTAPYEQYF

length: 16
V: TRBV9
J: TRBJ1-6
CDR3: CASSVEAGTHNSPLHF

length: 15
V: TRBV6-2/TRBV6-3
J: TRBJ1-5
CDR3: CASSYRDREGQPQHF

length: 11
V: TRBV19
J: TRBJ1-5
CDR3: CASGVFQPQHF

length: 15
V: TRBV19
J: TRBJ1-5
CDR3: CASSMISGSNQPQHF